The source of this TCR beta chain is a study of low-dose radiotherapy and immunotherapy resistance in tumors. Across the whole study: Every 2 weeks, cohort 1 got 0.5 Gy, reaching 6.5 Gy to the planning target volume. Ipilimumab 1 mg/kg every six weeks, together with nivolumab 240 mg every two weeks, was given intravenously to patients. Every day for four cycles from cycle 1 day 1, patients took 300 mg of oral aspirin.

Gene-specific TRAV and TRBV primers were used for first-strand cDNA, covering alpha and beta chains. TCR amplification ran 15 to 25 PCR cycles using constant-region and V-primer adapter primers. Using its own MiXCR run on the reads, TCRdb lists one record per CDR3 protein. The sample consists of under 95,000 distinct CDR3 sequences, roughly a sixth of them appearing once. The time point here: before trial treatment. Advanced solid tumors lacking tumor-infiltrating lymphocytes characterized eligible patients. This clonotype was detected only a few times. The germline V gene has CDR1 DFQATT and CDR2 SNEGSKA (reference sequence). This CDR3 contains 14 residues. Trimming took 5 bases from V and 8 from J; bases not matched to a gene: 13.

The TCR comes from a male donor with prostate cancer. V usage is TRBV20-1 and J usage is TRBJ1-2; 8 nucleotides agree with TRBD1. The material sequenced was PBMCs, taken before treatment. In DNA, the CDR3 is TGCAGTGCTTCCGGGACAGGCCCCGGAGAAGGCTACACCTTC. Translation gives CSASGTGPGEGYTF.